This paragraph covers one T cell receptor (beta chain) sequence. As yet, its antigen is unknown. This specimen belongs to a study of blood T cells in healthy people across ages. Study-wide results and caveats: TCR beta diversity per million T cells fell roughly linearly with age.

Then a second PCR, running roughly 6 to 11 cycles, was carried out with a sample-barcoded 5' primer and a J-beta primer mix. TCRdb reanalysed the 5' RACE reads using MiXCR and keeps one entry per CDR3 protein. The table records about 970,000 distinct CDR3 sequences, roughly 51% of them present only once. The sequence derives from a woman aged 60-75 years in good health. The sequenced sample was blood.

For the CDR3, the DNA is TGCGCCAGCAGCCAAGAAAGGGGGACTAGCGGCTACAATGAGCAGTTCTTC. It specifies CASSQERGTSGYNEQFF. V gene TRBV4-1 combines with J gene TRBJ2-1, with TRBD2 identical over 11 bases. Germline-derived CDR1 and CDR2 are MGHRA and YSYEKL. The CDR3 totals 17 residues. V lost 0 bases and J lost 3; bases outside the gene matches: 4.